A selection of T cell receptor beta chains follows, all from one sample in a study of blood T cell repertoires in COVID-19. The method was immunoSEQ multiplex PCR; TCRdb's version includes in-frame clones alone and lacks a portion of them. The table records 60,000 to 95,000 clones, roughly 70% of them present only once. The sequenced sample was peripheral blood. The receptors were sampled from a human donor with acute or convalescent COVID-19. The donor label of this sample is uncertain. Both conserved end residues are part of each CDR3. Fields, in order: CDR3 protein, CDR3 DNA, clone size, J gene, D gene, V gene. The D gene is left open where the match is weak. Part of the rows lack a size; the others show once, few, many or a class for expanded clones.

CSASTAATNEKLFF	TGCAGTGCTAGTACGGCGGCAACTAATGAAAAACTGTTTTTT	NA	TRBJ1-4	NA	TRBV20-1
CASSEGGGRTEAFF	TGTGCCAGCAGTGAAGGGGGGGGGAGGACTGAAGCTTTCTTT	few	TRBJ1-1	NA	TRBV6-1
CASSLRGKGSTDTQYF	TGCGCCAGCAGCTTGAGGGGTAAGGGTAGCACAGATACGCAGTATTTT	NA	TRBJ2-3	NA	TRBV5-1
CASQSGTVNYGYTF	TGTGCCAGCCAATCAGGGACTGTGAACTATGGCTACACCTTC	NA	TRBJ1-2	NA	TRBV2
CASTIGQGYTEAFF	TGTGCCAGTACTATAGGGCAGGGATACACTGAAGCTTTCTTT	NA	TRBJ1-1	NA	TRBV19
CASRGTARTEAFF	TGTGCCAGCAGGGGGACAGCAAGGACTGAAGCTTTCTTT	few	TRBJ1-1	TRBD1	TRBV14
CASSYSSGGPGELFF	TGTGCCAGCAGCTACTCTAGCGGAGGGCCCGGGGAGCTGTTTTTT	few	TRBJ2-2	TRBD2	TRBV11-3
CASSRGQGIDQPQHF	TGTGCCAGTAGTCGTGGACAGGGGATAGATCAGCCCCAGCATTTT	few	TRBJ1-5	TRBD1	TRBV19
CASSKGQGTIYEQYF	TGCGCCAGCAGCAAGGGACAGGGGACGATCTACGAGCAGTACTTC	NA	TRBJ2-7	TRBD1	TRBV5-1
CASSLPGYNEQFF	TGTGCCAGCAGCCTGCCGGGCTACAATGAGCAGTTCTTC	few	TRBJ2-1	NA	TRBV3-1/TRBV3-2
CASSPHSGGSYNEQFF	TGTGCCAGCAGTCCACATAGCGGGGGCTCCTACAATGAGCAGTTCTTC	NA	TRBJ2-1	TRBD2	TRBV28
CASRTRDRGYSPLHF	TGTGCCAGCAGAACCCGGGACAGGGGCTACTCACCCCTCCACTTT	once	TRBJ1-6	TRBD1	TRBV28
CRPGGTQYF	TGCAGACCCGGAGGGACGCAGTATTTT	NA	TRBJ2-3	NA	TRBV20-1
CASSPRGGRDTEAFF	TGTGCCAGCAGCCCGCGGGGGGGCCGGGACACTGAAGCTTTCTTT	NA	TRBJ1-1	NA	TRBV5-4
CASSDSLYEQYF	TGTGCCAGCTCGGACAGTCTATACGAGCAGTACTTC	NA	TRBJ2-7	NA	TRBV28
CAWRSANYGYTF	TGTGCCTGGAGAAGCGCTAACTATGGCTACACCTTC	NA	TRBJ1-2	NA	TRBV30
CASRLGLQGMEYF	TGTGCCAGCAGACTAGGCCTCCAAGGGATGGAGTACTTC	NA	TRBJ2-7	NA	TRBV28
CASSEGASQPQHF	TGTGCCAGCTCAGAGGGGGCGAGTCAGCCCCAGCATTTT	NA	TRBJ1-5	TRBD1	TRBV18
CASSRGHYEQYF	TGTGCCAGCAGCCGAGGGCACTACGAGCAGTACTTC	NA	TRBJ2-7	NA	TRBV12-3/TRBV12-4
CASSLARTGGLKLFF	TGTGCCAGCAGCTTAGCCCGGACAGGGGGCCTAAAACTGTTTTTT	NA	TRBJ1-4	TRBD1	TRBV13
CASSQPGSGNTIYF	TGCGCCAGCAGCCAACCGGGCTCTGGAAACACCATATATTTT	NA	TRBJ1-3	NA	TRBV4-1
CASSFKTSGETQYF	TGTGCCAGCAGCTTCAAAACTAGCGGGGAGACCCAGTACTTC	NA	TRBJ2-5	TRBD2	TRBV11-2
CASTPEGGQPQHF	TGTGCCAGTACTCCAGAGGGGGGGCAGCCCCAGCATTTT	once	TRBJ1-5	NA	TRBV19
CATSDSPSGLAGVRDTQYF	TGTGCCACCAGTGATTCGCCCTCGGGACTAGCGGGAGTACGGGATACGCAGTATTTT	NA	TRBJ2-3	TRBD2	TRBV24-1
CASSPVSRGQSTTYEQYF	TGTGCCAGCTCACCAGTGTCCAGGGGTCAGAGTACTACCTACGAGCAGTACTTC	NA	TRBJ2-7	NA	TRBV18
CASTASGRLFTDTQYF	TGTGCCAGCACCGCTAGCGGGAGACTTTTTACGGATACGCAGTATTTT	NA	TRBJ2-3	TRBD2	TRBV4-2
CASSWTGENGYTF	TGTGCCAGCTCTTGGACAGGGGAGAATGGCTACACCTTC	NA	TRBJ1-2	TRBD1	TRBV12-3/TRBV12-4
CASSQARGPYEQYF	TGTGCCAGCAGCCAAGCTAGGGGGCCATACGAGCAGTACTTC	NA	TRBJ2-7	TRBD1	TRBV3-1/TRBV3-2
CASSLSGPRGLYIQYF	TGTGCCAGCAGTTTATCCGGGCCCAGGGGGCTGTACATTCAGTACTTC	NA	TRBJ2-4	TRBD1	TRBV28
CASSLSGGNQETQYF	TGTGCCAGCAGCTTAAGTGGGGGGAACCAAGAGACCCAGTACTTC	NA	TRBJ2-5	NA	TRBV7-3
CASSQVPGTGLNQPQHF	TGCGCCAGCAGCCAAGTTCCCGGGACAGGTTTAAATCAGCCCCAGCATTTT	once	TRBJ1-5	TRBD1	TRBV4-1
CASSLVGAGELFF	TGTGCCAGCAGCTTGGTCGGGGCCGGGGAGCTGTTTTTT	NA	TRBJ2-2	NA	TRBV5-5
CASSADSPTDTQYF	TGTGCCAGCAGTGCCGACAGTCCCACAGATACGCAGTATTTT	NA	TRBJ2-3	NA	TRBV28
CSVSASGRNTGELFF	TGCAGCGTTTCCGCTAGCGGGAGGAACACCGGGGAGCTGTTTTTT	NA	TRBJ2-2	TRBD2	TRBV29-1
CSVEALQGRVTF	TGCAGCGTTGAAGCCCTACAGGGTAGGGTCACCTTC	few	TRBJ1-2	NA	TRBV29-1
CASSRLAGPPVVETQYF	TGTGCCAGCAGTAGACTAGCGGGGCCCCCGGTGGTAGAGACCCAGTACTTC	NA	TRBJ2-5	TRBD2	TRBV3-1/TRBV3-2
CASSLEIAYEQYF	TGCGCCAGCAGCTTGGAAATCGCCTACGAGCAGTACTTC	NA	TRBJ2-7	NA	TRBV5-1
CASSYSPAGPQHF	TGTGCCAGCAGTTACTCGCCCGCGGGGCCCCAGCATTTT	NA	TRBJ1-5	NA	TRBV6-5
CASSGPSGRGFYNEQFF	TGTGCCAGCAGCGGACCTAGCGGGAGGGGATTCTACAATGAGCAGTTCTTC	once	TRBJ2-1	TRBD2	TRBV9
CASTPKGPYGYTF	TGTGCCAGCACCCCGAAGGGGCCCTATGGCTACACCTTC	NA	TRBJ1-2	NA	TRBV28
CASSETGVGYTF	TGTGCCAGCAGTGAGACCGGGGTTGGCTACACCTTC	NA	TRBJ1-2	NA	TRBV12-3/TRBV12-4
CASSPGGTEAFF	TGTGCCAGCAGTCCAGGGGGCACTGAAGCTTTCTTT	NA	TRBJ1-1	TRBD1	TRBV6-5